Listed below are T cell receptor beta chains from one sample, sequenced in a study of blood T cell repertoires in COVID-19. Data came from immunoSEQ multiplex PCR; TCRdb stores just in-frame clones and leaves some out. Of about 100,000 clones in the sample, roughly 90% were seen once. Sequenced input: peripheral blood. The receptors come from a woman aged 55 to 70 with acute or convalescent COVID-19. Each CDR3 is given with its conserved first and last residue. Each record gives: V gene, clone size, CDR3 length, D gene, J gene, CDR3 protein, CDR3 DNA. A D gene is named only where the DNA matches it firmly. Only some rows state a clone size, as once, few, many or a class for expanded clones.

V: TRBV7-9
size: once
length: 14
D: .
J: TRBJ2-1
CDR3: CASSLALGVNEQFF
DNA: TGTGCCAGCAGCTTAGCTCTAGGGGTCAATGAGCAGTTCTTC

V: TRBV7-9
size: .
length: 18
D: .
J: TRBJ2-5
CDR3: CASSHRGSAGVPQETQYF
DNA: TGTGCCAGCAGCCATAGGGGTTCGGCAGGGGTGCCCCAAGAGACCCAGTACTTC

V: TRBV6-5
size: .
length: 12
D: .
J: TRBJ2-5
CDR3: CASNPIQETQYF
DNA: TGTGCCAGCAACCCTATACAAGAGACCCAGTACTTC

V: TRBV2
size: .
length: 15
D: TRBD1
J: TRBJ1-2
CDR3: CASSEPGVTGDGYTF
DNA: TGTGCCAGCAGTGAACCAGGGGTTACAGGGGATGGCTACACCTTC

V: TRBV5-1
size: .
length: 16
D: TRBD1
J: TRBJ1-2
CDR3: CASSLDTTGGIHGYTF
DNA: TGCGCCAGCAGCTTGGATACCACAGGGGGCATACATGGCTACACCTTC

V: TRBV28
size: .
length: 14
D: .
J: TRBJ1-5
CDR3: CASITGISNQPQHF
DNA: TGTGCCAGCATCACGGGGATTAGCAATCAGCCCCAGCATTTT

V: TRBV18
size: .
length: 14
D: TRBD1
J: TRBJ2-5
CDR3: CASTQRDRQETQYF
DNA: TGTGCCAGCACCCAGAGGGACAGGCAAGAGACCCAGTACTTC

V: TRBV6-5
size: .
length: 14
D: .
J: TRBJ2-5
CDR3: CASSRQRRQETQYF
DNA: TGTGCCAGCAGTCGACAAAGGAGGCAAGAGACCCAGTACTTC

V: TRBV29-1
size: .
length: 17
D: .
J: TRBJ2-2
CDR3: CSGTEGRTLTNTGELFF
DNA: TGCAGCGGCACCGAAGGGCGGACATTGACGAACACCGGGGAGCTGTTTTTT

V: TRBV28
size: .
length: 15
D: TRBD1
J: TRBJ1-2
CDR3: CASSQTQGSGYGYTF
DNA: TGTGCCAGCAGTCAGACACAGGGGAGCGGTTATGGCTACACCTTC

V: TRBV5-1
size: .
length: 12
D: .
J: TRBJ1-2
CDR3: CASSPGSYGYTF
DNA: TGCGCCAGCAGCCCGGGGAGCTATGGCTACACCTTC

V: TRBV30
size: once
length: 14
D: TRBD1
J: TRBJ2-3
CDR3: CAWRGTGGTDTQYF
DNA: TGTGCCTGGAGGGGGACAGGGGGAACAGATACGCAGTATTTT

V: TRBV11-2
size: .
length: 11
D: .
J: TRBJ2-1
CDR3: CASSRSGEQFF
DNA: TGTGCCAGCAGCCGGTCTGGTGAGCAGTTCTTC

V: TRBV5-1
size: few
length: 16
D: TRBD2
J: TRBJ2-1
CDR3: CASSLASGRAINEQFF
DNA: TGCGCCAGCAGCTTAGCTAGCGGGAGGGCCATCAATGAGCAGTTCTTC

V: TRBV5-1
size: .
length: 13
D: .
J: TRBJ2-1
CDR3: CASSLVQGNEQFF
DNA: TGCGCCAGCAGCTTGGTGCAGGGCAATGAGCAGTTCTTC

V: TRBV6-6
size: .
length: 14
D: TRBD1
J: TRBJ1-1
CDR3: CASSYGTGNTEAFF
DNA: TGTGCCAGCAGTTACGGGACAGGGAACACTGAAGCTTTCTTT

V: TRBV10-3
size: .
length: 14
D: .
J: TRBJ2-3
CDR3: CAISLTPSTDTQYF
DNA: TGTGCCATCAGTCTGACACCTAGCACAGATACGCAGTATTTT

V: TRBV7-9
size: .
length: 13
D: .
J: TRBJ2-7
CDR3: CASSRGFTYEQYF
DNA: TGTGCCAGCAGCCGAGGGTTTACCTACGAGCAGTACTTC

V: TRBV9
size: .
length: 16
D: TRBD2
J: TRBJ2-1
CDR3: CASSVANGGGRLEQFF
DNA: TGTGCCAGCAGCGTAGCTAATGGGGGGGGTAGGCTTGAGCAGTTCTTC